A single sample is the source of the 9 T cell receptor beta chains below, sequenced in a study of response to subunit inactivated influenza vaccine. TCRdb itself ran the RT-PCR reads through MiXCR, one entry per CDR3 protein. The sample records hundreds of thousands of distinct CDR3 sequences, less than 20% being singletons. The sequencing here drew on PBMCs from blood, taken 5 days after vaccination. The receptors come from a man in his fifties or sixties who received an inactivated influenza vaccine.

The V and J genes are TRBV2 and TRBJ2-1; 8 bases map to TRBD2. With 5 bases clipped from V and 6 bases from J, the junction kept 6 bases outside the gene matches. CDR3 length: 14 amino acids. Germline CDR1 and CDR2: SNHLY and FYNNEI. The CDR3 protein is CASSSSGRFNEQFF. DNA of the CDR3: TGTGCCAGCAGTTCCAGCGGGAGATTCAATGAGCAGTTCTTC.

This clonotype was picked up a small number of times. The rearrangement uses TRBV6-1 and TRBJ2-3, with D possibly TRBD1 on 7 matching bases. This CDR3 is 15 amino acids long. Trimming left V 7 bases short and J 3 bases short, with 17 bases between. Germline CDR1 and CDR2: MNHNS and SASEGT. The CDR3 DNA sequence: TGTGCCAGCATCCTTCAGGGGGGAGTTACAGATACGCAGTATTTT. As protein: CASILQGGVTDTQYF.

The chain recombines TRBV4-1 with TRBJ2-3; 8 positions match TRBD1. Trimming cost V 4 bases and J 3 bases; bases outside gene matches: 12. This CDR3 has 17 amino acids. Germline V CDR1 and CDR2: MGHRA, YSYEKL. The CDR3 DNA reads as TGCGCCAGCAGCCCGTTGGTCGGACAGGGAATAACAGATACGCAGTATTTT. Protein: CASSPLVGQGITDTQYF.

This clonotype was found many times. The chain combines TRBV29-1 with TRBJ2-3; 7 nucleotides agree with TRBD1. With 6 bases clipped from V and 2 bases from J, the junction kept 8 bases outside the gene matches. Looked up from germline, CDR1 is SQVTM and CDR2 is ANQGSEA. The CDR3 is 14 residues long. The CDR3 loop is CSVGRQGNTDTQYF. The CDR3, as DNA: TGCAGCGTCGGCAGACAGGGCAACACAGATACGCAGTATTTT.

This clonotype was picked up a small number of times. The genes are TRBV5-1 and TRBJ2-1; 12 bases agree with TRBD2. Germline V gene data show CDR1 as SGHRS and CDR2 as YFSETQ. The CDR3 consists of 15 residues. The trim removed 4 bases at V and 2 bases at J, leaving 1 base unmatched. The CDR3 bases are TGCGCCAGCAGCAGGACTAGCGGGGCCTACAATGAGCAGTTCTTC. Its translation: CASSRTSGAYNEQFF.

This clonotype was found a few times. The chain is built from TRBV12-3 or TRBV12-4 and TRBJ2-2; D unresolved. This CDR3 comprises 16 residues. Trimming pared 3 bases from V and 1 base from J, leaving 12 bases between. CDR3 in amino acids: CASSFRQSGNTGELFF. Here the CDR3 DNA reads TGTGCCAGCAGTTTCAGGCAAAGTGGGAACACCGGGGAGCTGTTTTTT.

This clonotype was picked up a small number of times. This chain uses TRBV5-1 with TRBJ2-1, with 11 bases that match TRBD1. The CDR3 loop spans 16 amino acids. Trimming cost V 4 bases and J 4 bases; bases outside gene matches: 7. Germline V gene lookup returns CDR1 SGHRS and CDR2 YFSETQ. As DNA, the CDR3 is TGCGCCAGCAGCGAATCGGGACAGGGGGGTTACAATGAGCAGTTCTTC. Translating it yields CASSESGQGGYNEQFF. The variable domain in full, completed from reference TRBV5-1 and TRBJ2-1, reads KAGVTQTPRYLIKTRGQQVTLSCSPISGHRSVSWYQQTPGQGLQFLFEYFSETQRNKGNFPGRFSGRQFSNSRSEMNVSTLELGDSALYLCASSESGQGGYNEQFFGPGTRLTVL.

V usage is TRBV5-1 and J usage is TRBJ1-1; TRBD1 aligns across 7 bases. V dropped 2 bases and J dropped 1; count of bases not matched to a gene: 5. Germline lookup yields CDR1 SGHRS and CDR2 YFSETQ. The CDR3 runs to 15 residues. CDR3 sequence: CASSLRTGANTEAFF. CDR3 coding DNA: TGCGCCAGCAGCTTACGGACAGGAGCGAACACTGAAGCTTTCTTT.

The chain joins TRBV9 to TRBJ2-2, with 10 bases aligning to TRBD1. V lost 2 bases, J lost 5 bases, and 12 bases stayed unmatched. The germline V gene encodes CDR1 SGDLS and CDR2 YYNGEE. This CDR3 has 18 residues. The CDR3, as DNA: TGTGCCAGCAGCGTGGGAGACAGGGGGCGCGTTAATACCGGGGAGCTGTTTTTT. It translates to CASSVGDRGRVNTGELFF.